This T cell receptor beta chain came from a study of T cells after yellow fever vaccination. General study findings and limits: The appearance of a small share of clonotypes in both CD4 and CD8 compartments was observed. FACS-sorted repertoires could contain abundant clonotypes contaminating from the bulk population. Detected again after the booster were most primary-vaccination clones, at 96% CD4 and 70% to 90% CD8.

Many counts were recorded for this clonotype. The antigen is not known. 5'RACE template switching added a universal primer site and UMIs to TCR cDNA. TCRdb re-called the 5' RACE reads with MiXCR, one entry per CDR3 protein. Among about 69,000 distinct CDR3 sequences, around 6.2% were seen once, and the ten largest hold under 2.5%. Germline loops: CDR1 KGHSH, CDR2 LQKENI. The CDR3 has 14 residues. V was clipped by 3 bases and J by 6 bases; unmatched bases: 5. The source is a young man who received the YFV17D yellow fever vaccine. Specimen: CD4+ T cells sorted from PBMCs, collected around 15 days after the first yellow fever vaccination. The V gene is TRBV18, the J gene TRBJ1-2; 9 bases are shared with TRBD1. The chain's CDR3 is CASSPSGQGNGYTF. CDR3 nucleotide sequence: TGTGCCAGCTCACCCTCGGGACAGGGAAATGGCTACACCTTC.